This T cell receptor beta chain originates from a study of metastatic and nonmetastatic thyroid tumors. Findings of the study overall: Malignant thyroid tumors reportedly exceeded benign nodules significantly in TCR beta diversity, with the difference appearing in blood and tumor.

Among the patients, none had received any treatment before thyroid surgery. TCRdb re-called the PCR reads with MiXCR. The sample has some 42,000 clones, under 30% seen once. CDR3 length: 17 residues. Losses at the gene ends were 1 base for V and 3 bases for J; bases not matched to a gene: 10. About this clone itself: Its antigen is not identified.

The chain uses TRBV12-3 or TRBV12-4 and TRBJ2-7; TRBD1 aligns across 9 bases. The TCR comes from a male donor with papillary thyroid cancer or a benign thyroid nodule (not recorded which). Some clones in this sample may be carry-over from other donors' samples. Sequenced: blood. The CDR3 loop is CASSLGGTGTGLYEQYF. In nucleotides, the CDR3 is TGTGCCAGCAGTTTAGGAGGAACCGGGACAGGGCTCTACGAGCAGTACTTC.